These 20 T cell receptor beta chains were all obtained from the same sample, sequenced in a study of metastatic and nonmetastatic thyroid tumors (TCRdb year 2020). The receptor library was made with PCR. Sequencing relied on an Illumina HiSeq 4000. TCRdb passed the public sequencing reads through fastp at Q25 and MiXCR, retaining productive beta sequences. This sample comprises approximately 70,000 clones, about 4% of them detected only once. Jointly, the top ten make up approximately 20% of the sample. Before undergoing thyroid surgery, none of the patients had been given any kind of treatment. Source material: blood. These receptor sequences come from a female donor with papillary thyroid cancer or a benign thyroid nodule (not recorded which). Some clones in this sample may be carry-over from other donors' samples.

The table lists this clone with many counts. The chain links TRBV19 to TRBJ1-3; the D gene is possibly TRBD1 (5 bases). The CDR3 runs 15 residues. The V end lost 4 bases, the J end lost 8 bases, and 18 bases lay between the germline ends. Germline V gene lookup returns CDR1 LNHDA and CDR2 SQIVND (reference sequence). The DNA for the CDR3 is TGTGCCAGTAGTACTTCCGGCAGGGTTCGAGACACCATATATTTT. As protein: CASSTSGRVRDTIYF. Full variable domain (missing parts from reference TRBV19 and TRBJ1-3): DGGITQSPKYLFRKEGQNVTLSCEQNLNHDAMYWYRQDPGQGLRLIYYSQIVNDFQKGDIAEGYSVSREKKESFPLTVTSAQKNPTAFYLCASSTSGRVRDTIYFGEGSWLTVV.

This chain connects TRBV27 to TRBJ2-3; D is uncertain. V lost 5 bases and J 8 bases, leaving 14 bases between the germline ends. Germline loops: CDR1 MNHEY, CDR2 SMNVEV (reference sequence). This CDR3 comprises 13 residues. CDR3 in DNA: TGTGCCAGCAGTGTACCTCCGCGCTGTACGCAGTATTTT. Protein: CASSVPPRCTQYF.

This clone came up a few times. The gene calls are TRBV5-1 and TRBJ1-5; D is ambiguous. CDR1 and CDR2 (germline): SGHRS, YFSETQ. V was clipped by 0 bases and J by 0 bases, with 10 bases between them. The CDR3 extends over 16 amino acids. The CDR3 region is CASSLAGSFSNQPQHF. In DNA form, the CDR3 reads TGCGCCAGCAGCTTGGCCGGCAGTTTTAGCAATCAGCCCCAGCATTTT.

This clone was seen more than once but under ten times. The V call is TRBV6-2 or TRBV6-3, the J call TRBJ2-5, with 10 bases fitting TRBD2. J lost 6 bases, V lost 7 bases, and 11 bases had no gene match. CDR3 length: 15 amino acids. The V gene's germline CDR1 is MNHEY and CDR2 SVGEGT. The CDR3 protein is CASNDGTSVRKTQYF. CDR3 coding DNA: TGTGCCAGCAACGACGGGACTAGCGTAAGAAAGACCCAGTACTTC.

A few counts support this clone. The chain links TRBV7-9 to TRBJ2-3; TRBD1 might be the D (6 bases). Germline values: CDR1 SEHNR, CDR2 FQNEAQ (reference sequence). This CDR3 spans 17 amino acids. V was cut by 1 base and J by 1 base, with 15 bases left in between. CDR3 nucleotide sequence: TGTGCCAGCAGCTTAGTGGCACAGGGAAGCGGCACAGATACGCAGTATTTT. Its translation: CASSLVAQGSGTDTQYF. The full variable domain, in which reference TRBV7-9 and TRBJ2-3 provide the parts outside the CDR3, is DTGVSQNPRHKITKRGQNVTFRCDPISEHNRLYWYRQTLGQGPEFLTYFQNEAQLEKSRLLSDRFSAERPKGSFSTLEIQRTEQGDSAMYLCASSLVAQGSGTDTQYFGPGTRLTVL.

Notes on this clone: One junction end does not reproduce the germline sequence, and a read error may be involved. V usage is TRBV27 and J usage is TRBJ2-5; perhaps TRBD2 as D (6 bases). CDR3 length equals 14 residues. Per germline, CDR1 MNHEY and CDR2 SMNVEV (reference sequence). CDR3 DNA: TGTGCCAGCAGTTTAGTCCCGGACCGGGGGACCCATTGCTTC. Its protein product is CASSLVPDRGTHCF.

This clone came up many times. Since a much larger clone is just one base distant, this may be a read error. This sample also contains other DNA sequences that code for the same CDR3. This chain uses TRBV2 with TRBJ2-3; no clear D. The germline CDR1 and CDR2 sequences are SNHLY and FYNNEI. The CDR3 runs to 12 residues. CDR3 region: CASSDITDTQYF. CDR3 in DNA: TGCGCCAGCAGTGACATAACGGATACGCAGTATTTT. The variable domain in full, with the rest retrieved from reference TRBV2 and TRBJ2-3, is EPEVTQTPSHQVTQMGQEVILRCVPISNHLYFYWYRQILGQKVEFLVSFYNNEISEKSEIFDDQFSVERPDGSNFTLKIRSTKLEDSAMYFCASSDITDTQYFGPGTRLTVL.

On this clone itself: Compared with germline, one end of the junction differs, possibly owing to a read error. This chain links TRBV12-3 or TRBV12-4 with TRBJ1-3; D is uncertain. This CDR3 contains 14 residues. CDR3 sequence reads: CTSSAQSSVNTIYF. The CDR3, as DNA: TGTACCAGCAGTGCACAGAGCTCTGTAAACACCATATATTTT.

The CDR3 protein is CSARQDYEQYF. CDR3 DNA sequence: TGCAGTGCCAGACAGGACTACGAGCAGTACTTC. This chain links TRBV20-1 with TRBJ2-7; tentative D call: TRBD1 (6 bases). The germline CDR1 and CDR2 sequences are DFQATT and SNEGSKA (reference sequence). The ends were cut back, 6 bases at V and 3 bases at J, with 9 bases in the middle. CDR3 length equals 11 residues.

Many counts were recorded for this clone. The rearrangement links TRBV19 to TRBJ2-7; D perhaps matches TRBD1 (5 bases). Trimming took off 3 bases at V and 2 bases at J, with 14 bases between the two ends. There are 15 residues in the CDR3. Germline V gene sequence: CDR1 LNHDA, CDR2 SQIVND (reference sequence). This CDR3 reads CASSIYPGSPYEQYF. The CDR3 nucleotides are TGTGCCAGTAGTATCTACCCAGGGTCCCCCTACGAGCAGTACTTC.

This clone was counted a few times. A read error is possible here, since a much larger clone lies one base away. The V gene is TRBV7-9, the J gene TRBJ1-5, with D unclear. From germline, CDR1 is SEHNR and CDR2 FQNEAQ (reference sequence). CDR3 length: 12 residues. Trimming stripped 4 bases from V and 4 bases from J, with 5 bases between. CDR3 amino acids: CASSCGNQPQHF. CDR3 DNA sequence: TGTGCCAGCAGCTGCGGTAATCAGCCCCAGCATTTT.

This clone was seen many times. A read error is possible here, since a much larger clone lies one base away. The V call is TRBV2, the J call TRBJ1-2, with 7 positions matching TRBD1. Germline CDR1 and CDR2: SNHLY and FYNNEI. This CDR3 has 15 residues. The CDR3 DNA follows: TGTGCCAGCAGATTACCTGGACAGGTCAACTATGGCTACGCCTTC. Amino acids: CASRLPGQVNYGYAF.

This clone was counted at least ten times. This chain links TRBV6-2 or TRBV6-3 with TRBJ2-1; 7 bases match TRBD2. This CDR3 has 16 amino acids. Germline loops: CDR1 MNHEY, CDR2 SVGEGT. Losses at the gene ends were 5 bases for V and 5 bases for J; bases not matched to a gene: 12. The CDR3 DNA reads TGTGCCAGCAGTAATCCCGGGACTAAAAGAGACAATGAGCAGTTCTTC. Protein product: CASSNPGTKRDNEQFF.

By sample fraction, this clone is medium-sized. The rearrangement joins TRBV12-3 or TRBV12-4 to TRBJ2-7, with 8 bases aligning to TRBD1. Trimming cost V 6 bases and J 2 bases; bases outside gene matches: 9. The CDR3 has 15 residues. CDR3 sequence reads: CASSAGTGFTYEQYF. Written as DNA, the CDR3 is TGTGCCAGCAGCGCAGGGACAGGATTTACCTACGAGCAGTACTTC.

There are a few counts of this clone. A much bigger clone sits one base away, suggesting this may be a read error. The chain links TRBV5-1 to TRBJ1-1; a possible D gene is TRBD1 (6 bases). The germline V and J ends were trimmed by 8 bases and 1 base, with 18 bases remaining between them. Germline V lookup: CDR1 SGHRS, CDR2 YFSETQ. The CDR3 is made up of 15 amino acids. The CDR3 protein is CASSDGGLANTEAFF. In DNA form, the CDR3 reads TGCGCCAGTTCGGACGGGGGGCTGGCGAACACTGAAGCTTTCTTT.

This clone appeared many times. This chain uses TRBV29-1 with TRBJ1-1; TRBD1 aligns across 7 bases. Losses at the gene ends were 7 bases for V and 4 bases for J; bases not matched to a gene: 9. The CDR3 extends over 13 amino acids. Germline V gives CDR1 SQVTM, CDR2 ANQGSEA. In nucleotides, the CDR3 is TGCAGCGCCACTGGGTCAGGGGGCACTGAAGCTTTCTTT. Protein product: CSATGSGGTEAFF.

This clone was observed at least ten times. The chain uses TRBV5-1 and TRBJ1-2, with unresolved D. The length of the CDR3 is 14 residues. Germline loops: CDR1 SGHRS, CDR2 YFSETQ. V shed 0 bases and J shed 8 bases, with 14 bases lying between them. This CDR3 reads CASSLGTSDLGYTF. DNA for the CDR3: TGCGCCAGCAGCTTGGGTACGTCAGACTTAGGCTACACCTTC.

Many counts were recorded for this clone. The chain employs TRBV9 and TRBJ1-6; no reliable D call. This CDR3 has 14 amino acids. Trimming took 0 bases from V and 7 from J, leaving 8 bases between them. Germline CDR1 and CDR2: SGDLS and YYNGEE. The CDR3 sequence: CASSVGEVNSPLHF. DNA for the CDR3: TGTGCCAGCAGCGTAGGCGAAGTGAATTCACCCCTCCACTTT.

This clone was counted between two and nine times. At one boundary the junction diverges from the germline segment, which might be a read error. V usage is TRBV20-1 and J usage is TRBJ2-1; 9 nucleotides agree with TRBD2. The V gene's germline CDR1 is DFQATT and CDR2 SNEGSKA (reference sequence). The CDR3 loop spans 13 amino acids. The CDR3 sequence: CSTSIAGENEQFF. The CDR3 bases are TGCAGTACTAGTATAGCGGGAGAGAATGAGCAGTTCTTC.

There are many counts of this clone. This chain joins TRBV6-1 and TRBJ2-6, with D unresolved. The germline V gene has CDR1 MNHNS and CDR2 SASEGT. This CDR3 has 16 residues. The V end lost 3 bases, the J end lost 0 bases, and 9 bases lay between the germline ends. Written as DNA, the CDR3 is TGTGCCAGCAGTGACAGGTACAGCTCTGGGGCCAACGTCCTGACTTTC. Translated, it gives CASSDRYSSGANVLTF.